Listed here are 27 T cell receptor beta chains from one sample, sequenced in a study of T cells of healthy individuals. TCRdb used MiXCR to reprocess the 5' RACE reads, holding one entry per CDR3 protein. The sample holds about 41,000 distinct CDR3 sequences, around 4.5% seen once. All receptors come from a human donor in good health.

This clonotype was detected only a few times. The chain uses TRBV5-1 and TRBJ2-5, with TRBD1 identical over 11 bases. The V gene's germline CDR1 is SGHRS and CDR2 YFSETQ. The CDR3 runs to 15 residues. V trimming: 4 bases; J trimming: 4 bases; junction bases outside the gene matches: 6. In DNA form, the CDR3 reads TGCGCCAGCAGCCCGTGGACAGGGGGCAGAGAGACCCAGTACTTC. Translated, it gives CASSPWTGGRETQYF.

This clonotype was detected ten times or more. The gene calls are TRBV12-3 or TRBV12-4 and TRBJ2-3; TRBD1 aligns across 7 bases. V was clipped by 7 bases and J by 7 bases; unmatched bases: 8. The CDR3 is 13 amino acids. CDR3 DNA sequence: TGTGCCAGCAACAAGGGGGCCGGGAATACGCAGTATTTT. Amino acid sequence: CASNKGAGNTQYF.

V gene TRBV6-1 combines with J gene TRBJ2-1; D is possibly TRBD1 or TRBD2 (5 bases each). Germline V gene lookup returns CDR1 MNHNS and CDR2 SASEGT. CDR3 length equals 16 residues. V gave up 1 base and J gave up 5 bases, with 15 bases separating them. The chain's CDR3 is CASSEEELGTHNEQFF. DNA for the CDR3: TGTGCCAGCAGTGAAGAGGAGTTAGGGACCCACAATGAGCAGTTCTTC.

The CDR3 spells CASSVAGVPYGYTF. The CDR3 DNA reads as TGTGCCAGCAGCGTAGCGGGGGTTCCTTATGGCTACACCTTC. J is TRBJ1-2 and V is TRBV9, with D possibly TRBD1 on 5 matching bases. CDR3 size: 14 residues. The germline gives CDR1 SGDLS, CDR2 YYNGEE. Trimming removed 0 bases at V and 5 bases at J, with 11 bases between.

The sample holds many counts of this clonotype. The chain recombines TRBV5-1 with TRBJ2-7; TRBD2 agrees at 7 bases. The length of the CDR3 is 13 residues. Germline values: CDR1 SGHRS, CDR2 YFSETQ. V shed 1 base, J shed 7 bases, and the junction held 5 bases outside the gene matches. The CDR3 bases are TGCGCCAGCAGCTTGCAGCGGGAAGGGGAGCAGTACTTC. Its translation: CASSLQREGEQYF.

The chain uses TRBV9 and TRBJ2-2; 8 nucleotides align to TRBD2. CDR1 and CDR2 from the germline V gene are SGDLS and YYNGEE. The CDR3 contains 17 residues. Losses at the gene ends were 4 bases for V and 1 base for J; bases not matched to a gene: 9. Here the CDR3 DNA reads TGTGCCAGCAGCTCTGGCGAGCGGGGGATGAACACCGGGGAGCTGTTTTTT. Translated, it gives CASSSGERGMNTGELFF.

This clonotype was seen at least ten times. V is TRBV2 and J is TRBJ1-5; no clear D gene. This CDR3 spans 13 amino acids. Deletions cut 4 bases from V and 6 bases from J, with 10 bases between. Germline V gives CDR1 SNHLY, CDR2 FYNNEI. CDR3 protein: CASSVFQRQPQHF. For the CDR3, the DNA is TGTGCCAGCAGTGTATTTCAACGTCAGCCCCAGCATTTT.

This clonotype was seen repeatedly, ten times or more. This sequence joins TRBV2 and TRBJ2-2, with D possibly being TRBD1 or TRBD2 (5 bases each). Germline CDR1 reads SNHLY; CDR2 reads FYNNEI. V lost 4 bases and J lost 2, with 8 bases in between. The CDR3 runs 14 residues. The CDR3 bases are TGTGCCAGCAGTGCAGGGACCAACACCGGGGAGCTGTTTTTT. Translating it yields CASSAGTNTGELFF.

The sample holds many counts of this clonotype. The genes are TRBV23-1 and TRBJ2-5, with 7 bases aligning to TRBD1. TRBV23-1 is noted as an ORF with a role that remains uncertain. The CDR3 loop spans 16 amino acids. J lost 4 bases, V lost 3 bases, and 11 bases had no gene match. The CDR3 protein is CASSHAVTGSRETQYF. The CDR3 DNA is TGCGCCAGCAGTCACGCCGTGACAGGGTCGAGAGAGACCCAGTACTTC.

This clonotype was observed a handful of times. V and J are TRBV3-1 and TRBJ1-1; D gene uncertain. V was cut by 0 bases and J by 7 bases, with 15 bases left in between. The CDR3 sequence is 15 residues long. Germline lookup yields CDR1 LGHDT and CDR2 YNNKEL (reference sequence). In DNA, the CDR3 is TGTGCCAGCAGCCAAGATTACAGCCCCGGGTTTGAAGCTTTCTTT. Protein: CASSQDYSPGFEAFF.

This clonotype has ten or more counts. The CDR3 is CASKGSGGVAAEQYF. CDR3 bases: TGTGCCAGCAAAGGGAGCGGGGGGGTTGCAGCCGAGCAGTACTTC. J is TRBJ2-7 and V is TRBV2; TRBD2 aligns across 10 bases. Germline V gene lookup returns CDR1 SNHLY and CDR2 FYNNEI. The CDR3 sequence is 15 residues long. V was clipped by 7 bases and J by 6 bases; unmatched bases: 12.

This clonotype was counted ten times or more. The V gene is TRBV20-1, the J gene TRBJ2-7; 10 bases are a match to TRBD2. The CDR3 is made up of 16 amino acids. V dropped 2 bases and J dropped 7; count of bases not matched to a gene: 14. Germline V gene lookup returns CDR1 DFQATT and CDR2 SNEGSKA (reference sequence). The CDR3 protein is CSARSTSAGGPREQYF. The CDR3 DNA sequence: TGCAGTGCTAGATCCACTTCAGCGGGAGGGCCGCGGGAGCAGTACTTC.

This clonotype was detected only a few times. V usage is TRBV4-2 and J usage is TRBJ2-7; 11 positions match TRBD1. Germline V gene sequence: CDR1 LGHNA, CDR2 YNFKEQ. Trimming removed 8 bases from V and 4 bases from J; junction bases left unmatched: 4. This CDR3 is built from 13 residues. The CDR3 DNA reads as TGTGCCAGCGGACAGGGGGCGGCATACGAGCAGTACTTC. This sequence encodes CASGQGAAYEQYF.

This clonotype was detected only a few times. The chain uses TRBV20-1 and TRBJ2-2, with D perhaps TRBD1 (6 bases). Looked up from germline, CDR1 is DFQATT and CDR2 is SNEGSKA (reference sequence). CDR3 length: 16 amino acids. V dropped 3 bases and J dropped 1 base, with 15 bases sitting between them. The CDR3 here is CSARPSARGNTGELFF. The DNA for the CDR3 is TGCAGTGCTAGGCCGTCGGCCAGGGGGAACACCGGGGAGCTGTTTTTT.

This clonotype appeared many times. The chain couples TRBV6-4 to TRBJ2-3; 11 bases agree with TRBD2. Looked up from germline, CDR1 is MRHNA and CDR2 is SNTAGT. V shed 10 bases, J shed 1 base, and the junction held 13 bases outside the gene matches. The CDR3 runs 17 residues. The CDR3 region has the DNA TGTGCCACCTCCAACGGGACTAGCGGAGGGGGCACAGATACGCAGTATTTT. It specifies CATSNGTSGGGTDTQYF.

This clonotype has a count of ten or more. The chain recombines TRBV20-1 with TRBJ2-7; D gene unclear. The CDR3 length is 12 residues. CDR1 DFQATT and CDR2 SNEGSKA come from the germline V gene (reference sequence). V lost 2 bases and J lost 1, with 6 bases in between. This CDR3 is CSARPYSYEQYF. Written as DNA, the CDR3 is TGCAGTGCTAGACCCTATTCCTACGAGCAGTACTTC.

This clonotype was seen many times. V usage is TRBV12-3 or TRBV12-4 and J usage is TRBJ1-2, with 11 bases identical to TRBD1. The CDR3 spans 15 residues. The V and J ends lost 5 bases and 7 bases, in that order; junction bases with no gene match: 9. The CDR3 reads CASSISGTGGSGYTF. In DNA form, the CDR3 reads TGTGCCAGCAGTATATCCGGGACAGGGGGTAGTGGCTACACCTTC.

This clonotype was detected only a few times. The V gene is TRBV7-2, the J gene TRBJ2-4, with TRBD2 as a possible D gene (5 bases). CDR1 is SGHTA and CDR2 is FQGNSA in the germline V gene. V was trimmed by 1 base and J by 6 bases, leaving 13 bases between them. The length of the CDR3 is 15 residues. The CDR3 is CASSLDGWAGNIQYF. CDR3 in DNA: TGTGCCAGCAGCTTAGACGGTTGGGCGGGAAACATTCAGTACTTC.

There are many counts of this clonotype. The chain recombines TRBV28 with TRBJ2-3; D call uncertain. The CDR3 sequence is 14 residues long. Germline V gene lookup returns CDR1 MDHEN and CDR2 SYDVKM. V was shortened by 6 bases and J by 4 bases, with 14 bases between the two germline ends. CDR3 loop: CASRFGISSDTQYF. In DNA form, the CDR3 reads TGTGCCAGCAGGTTTGGTATTTCCTCAGATACGCAGTATTTT.

This clonotype showed up just a few times. The V gene is TRBV12-3 or TRBV12-4, the J gene TRBJ1-1; possible D gene TRBD1, 5 bases. The CDR3 spans 14 residues. Between the trimmed V and J ends, which lost 7 bases and 3 bases, there was a span of 15 bases. CDR3 in amino acids: CASTETEKYTEAFF. CDR3 nucleotide sequence: TGTGCCAGCACGGAGACAGAGAAGTACACTGAAGCTTTCTTT.

The chain couples TRBV6-5 to TRBJ1-6, with D possibly TRBD1 on 5 matching bases. Trimming removed 0 bases from V and 9 bases from J, with 9 bases in between. Germline V CDR1 and CDR2: MNHEY, SVGAGI. The CDR3 has 14 amino acids. In DNA form, the CDR3 reads TGTGCCAGCAGTTACTCAGGGGACGGTTCACCCCTCCACTTT. Amino acids: CASSYSGDGSPLHF.

This clonotype was seen at least ten times. The rearrangement links TRBV2 to TRBJ2-1; D possibly corresponds to TRBD2 (6 bases). Germline V lookup: CDR1 SNHLY, CDR2 FYNNEI. Deletions cut 6 bases from V and 5 bases from J, with 11 bases between. The CDR3 totals 13 residues. Here the CDR3 reads CASSWDSNNEQFF. Written as DNA, the CDR3 is TGTGCCAGCAGCTGGGACTCAAACAATGAGCAGTTCTTC.

By frequency in the sample, this clonotype is medium-sized. The J gene is TRBJ2-3, the V gene TRBV7-2; 14 bases are a match to TRBD2. The V segment lost 5 bases and the J segment 2 bases; nucleotides outside the gene matches: 3. Per germline, CDR1 SGHTA and CDR2 FQGNSA. CDR3 size: 16 residues. CDR3 loop: CASSTTSGGATDTQYF. The DNA of the CDR3 is TGTGCCAGCAGCACGACTAGCGGGGGGGCCACAGATACGCAGTATTTT.

This clonotype was counted many times. This rearrangement joins TRBV20-1 to TRBJ1-2; D is possibly TRBD1 (5 bases). V was trimmed by 6 bases and J by 2 bases, leaving 13 bases between them. The germline CDR1 and CDR2 sequences are DFQATT and SNEGSKA (reference sequence). The CDR3 is made up of 13 amino acids. The DNA of the CDR3 is TGCAGTGCGGTGGGGGGGACCAACTATGGCTACACCTTC. Its translation is CSAVGGTNYGYTF.

This clonotype was detected ten times or more. The V call is TRBV4-1, the J call TRBJ2-6; 10 positions agree with TRBD1. Losses at the gene ends were 0 bases for V and 2 bases for J; bases not matched to a gene: 4. Germline-derived CDR1 and CDR2 are MGHRA and YSYEKL. The length of the CDR3 is 18 residues. This chain's CDR3 is CASSQDLDRGPGANVLTF. DNA of the CDR3: TGCGCCAGCAGCCAAGATCTAGACAGGGGGCCTGGGGCCAACGTCCTGACTTTC.

The chain is built from TRBV6-2 or TRBV6-3 and TRBJ1-4; D is undetermined. The CDR3 is made up of 14 amino acids. The V gene's germline CDR1 is MNHEY and CDR2 SVGEGT. The V end was cut by 3 bases, the J end by 5 bases, with 10 bases between. DNA of the CDR3: TGTGCCAGCAGTTATGGGAATCGGAATGAAAAACTGTTTTTT. Its translation: CASSYGNRNEKLFF.

This clonotype occurred a few times. This CDR3 reads CASSFSIGTGGLNQPQHF. CDR3 bases: TGTGCCAGCAGTTTCTCCATCGGGACAGGCGGCCTCAATCAGCCCCAGCATTTT. This chain connects TRBV27 to TRBJ1-5; the match to TRBD1 covers 8 bases. Germline CDR1 and CDR2: MNHEY and SMNVEV (reference sequence). The CDR3 spans 18 residues. V gave up 3 bases and J gave up 3 bases; unmatched junction bases: 13.